One and the same sample provided the 15 T cell receptor beta chains below, sequenced in a study of PD-1 blockade in classical Hodgkin lymphoma. Relapses following autologous stem cell transplantation were seen in all patients, with brentuximab vedotin exposure varying. Clones were read by immunoSEQ multiplex PCR, and TCRdb kept only the in-frame ones, dropping some. The sample holds about 24,000 clones, approximately 81% seen once. The sequences come from peripheral blood mononuclear cells (PBMCs), collected before the second cycle of nivolumab. These receptors all come from a human donor with classical Hodgkin lymphoma.

The V and J genes are TRBV28 and TRBJ2-1, with 13 nucleotides matching TRBD2. Germline CDR1 reads MDHEN; CDR2 reads SYDVKM. This CDR3 region has 16 residues. With 6 bases clipped from V and 2 bases from J, the junction kept 4 bases outside the gene matches. CDR3 region: CASRETSGRAYNEQFF. The DNA of the CDR3 is TGTGCCAGCAGGGAAACTAGCGGGAGGGCCTACAATGAGCAGTTCTTC. Full variable domain (missing parts from reference TRBV28 and TRBJ2-1): DVKVTQSSRYLVKRTGEKVFLECVQDMDHENMFWYRQDPGLGLRLIYFSYDVKMKEKGDIPEGYSVSREKKERFSLILESASTNQTSMYLCASRETSGRAYNEQFFGPGTRLTVL.

The chain carries TRBV29-1 and TRBJ2-5; 11 bases match TRBD1. The CDR3 extends over 15 amino acids. Germline-derived CDR1 and CDR2 are SQVTM and ANQGSEA. J gave up 5 bases and V 7 bases, and 12 bases lay outside the gene matches. The CDR3: CSAEWTGGAGETQYF. The CDR3, as DNA: TGCAGCGCCGAGTGGACAGGGGGCGCAGGCGAGACCCAGTACTTC.

The chain employs TRBV6-5 and TRBJ2-7; D remains ambiguous. Trimming cost V 0 bases and J 3 bases, with 15 bases left between them. Per the germline V gene, CDR1 is MNHEY and CDR2 is SVGAGI. This CDR3 has 16 amino acids. The CDR3 DNA follows: TGTGCCAGCAGTTACTCGAGAGGAACCCCCTTCTACGAGCAGTACTTC. Its translation is CASSYSRGTPFYEQYF.

This CDR3 reads CASSQEAAGGLEQFF. CDR3 DNA sequence: TGCGCCAGCAGCCAAGAAGCAGCGGGAGGACTTGAGCAGTTCTTC. The rearrangement uses TRBV4-1 and TRBJ2-1; the match to TRBD2 covers 9 bases. This CDR3 has 15 residues. CDR1 is MGHRA and CDR2 is YSYEKL in the germline V gene. V was clipped by 0 bases and J by 9 bases; unmatched bases: 6.

This rearrangement joins TRBV19 to TRBJ2-7; a weak D match, TRBD1 (6 bases). V was shortened by 6 bases and J by 4 bases, with 22 bases between the two germline ends. Germline V gene data show CDR1 as LNHDA and CDR2 as SQIVND (reference sequence). This CDR3 contains 16 residues. The CDR3 nucleotides are TGTGCCAGTAGCTCTAAGCCTTGGGGCAGGGGATACGAGCAGTACTTC. It specifies CASSSKPWGRGYEQYF.

J is TRBJ1-5 and V is TRBV2; tentatively, D is TRBD1 (6 bases). The CDR3 length is 13 residues. V gave up 10 bases and J gave up 4 bases, with 14 bases separating them. Germline V gene sequence: CDR1 SNHLY, CDR2 FYNNEI. The CDR3 sequence: CATADSENQPQHF. CDR3 in DNA: TGTGCCACTGCGGACAGCGAAAATCAGCCCCAGCATTTT.

The chain joins TRBV5-4 to TRBJ2-2, with D possibly matching TRBD2 (7 bases). Germline-derived CDR1 and CDR2 are SGHNT and YYREEE (reference sequence). V was trimmed by 6 bases and J by 4 bases, leaving 16 bases between them. The CDR3 covers 15 residues. The CDR3 coding sequence is TGTGCCAGCACCCAAGAGGGGGGGGCCACCGGGGAGCTGTTTTTT. Encoded protein: CASTQEGGATGELFF.

This chain uses TRBV5-1 with TRBJ1-2; 7 bases are a match to TRBD1. V lost 3 bases, J lost 3 bases, and 5 bases stayed unmatched. Germline V gives CDR1 SGHRS, CDR2 YFSETQ. This CDR3 region has 14 residues. The CDR3 coding sequence is TGCGCCAGCAGCTCATACGGGACAGACTATGGCTACACCTTC. Translating gives CASSSYGTDYGYTF.

This chain joins TRBV5-4 and TRBJ2-7; the match to TRBD1 covers 8 bases. This CDR3 region has 16 residues. Germline V gene data show CDR1 as SGHNT and CDR2 as YYREEE (reference sequence). With 4 bases clipped from V and 6 bases from J, the junction kept 15 bases outside the gene matches. DNA for the CDR3: TGTGCCAGCAGCCACGGACAGGGACGAGGGGTTGGCGAGCAGTACTTC. It translates to CASSHGQGRGVGEQYF.

This rearrangement joins TRBV2 to TRBJ2-1, with 14 nucleotides matching TRBD2. This CDR3 comprises 19 residues. V lost 6 bases to trimming and J lost 1 base; unmatched junction nucleotides: 11. CDR1 is SNHLY and CDR2 is FYNNEI in the germline V gene. The CDR3 protein is CASRTAGTSGSRSYNEQFF. The CDR3, as DNA: TGTGCCAGCAGAACCGCCGGGACTAGCGGGAGCAGGTCCTACAATGAGCAGTTCTTC.

A single count supports this clone. The V call is TRBV2, the J call TRBJ1-2; no clear D gene. The CDR3 is 13 amino acids. Germline V gene data show CDR1 as SNHLY and CDR2 as FYNNEI. Trimming took 1 base from V and 4 from J, leaving 7 bases between them. DNA of the CDR3: TGTGCCAGCAGTGAAGAGGTACTCTATGGCTACACCTTC. Amino acids: CASSEEVLYGYTF. Drawing the rest from reference TRBV2 and TRBJ1-2, the complete variable domain is EPEVTQTPSHQVTQMGQEVILRCVPISNHLYFYWYRQILGQKVEFLVSFYNNEISEKSEIFDDQFSVERPDGSNFTLKIRSTKLEDSAMYFCASSEEVLYGYTFGSGTRLTVV.

The chain couples TRBV6-1 to TRBJ1-4; D is unresolved. The CDR3 is made up of 15 amino acids. Germline-derived CDR1 and CDR2 are MNHNS and SASEGT. Trimming stripped 6 bases from V and 0 bases from J, with 11 bases between. The CDR3 DNA is TGTGCCAGCAGCGTCACCTTAGCAACTAATGAAAAACTGTTTTTT. Translation gives CASSVTLATNEKLFF.

The chain employs TRBV27 and TRBJ2-7, with 7 bases matching TRBD1. Looked up from germline, CDR1 is MNHEY and CDR2 is SMNVEV (reference sequence). The CDR3 has 14 amino acids. The V and J ends lost 5 bases and 0 bases, in that order; junction bases with no gene match: 4. DNA for the CDR3: TGTGCCAGCAGTCAGGGGACAGACTCCTACGAGCAGTACTTC. It encodes CASSQGTDSYEQYF.

This clone was found once. The rearrangement joins TRBV19 to TRBJ2-5; 12 bases align to TRBD1. Germline CDR1 and CDR2: LNHDA and SQIVND (reference sequence). The CDR3 spans 15 residues. J gave up 5 bases and V 1 base, and 2 bases lay outside the gene matches. CDR3 amino acids: CASSIAGTGGETQYF. CDR3 nucleotide sequence: TGTGCCAGTAGTATAGCCGGGACAGGGGGCGAGACCCAGTACTTC. The entire variable domain, with the rest obtained from reference TRBV19 and TRBJ2-5, is as follows: DGGITQSPKYLFRKEGQNVTLSCEQNLNHDAMYWYRQDPGQGLRLIYYSQIVNDFQKGDIAEGYSVSREKKESFPLTVTSAQKNPTAFYLCASSIAGTGGETQYFGPGTRLLVL.

This clone was picked up a small number of times. The chain combines TRBV9 with TRBJ1-1; D gene uncertain. The CDR3 has 13 amino acids. V lost 5 bases and J 1 base, leaving 9 bases between the germline ends. CDR1 and CDR2 (germline): SGDLS, YYNGEE. The CDR3 region is CASSNRENTEAFF. Here the CDR3 DNA reads TGTGCCAGCAGTAACCGGGAGAACACTGAAGCTTTCTTT.